Only a few counts were recorded for the clone carrying this TCR beta chain. Its antigen remains unidentified. The data stem from a study of T cells after yellow fever vaccination. General study results and limits: Re-detected after boosting: most primary clones, almost 98% of CD4 and roughly 90% of CD8.

TCRdb re-called the 5' RACE reads through MiXCR, storing one row per CDR3 protein. The data show 60,000 to 85,000 distinct CDR3 sequences, over 6.5% seen once. The clonotype was recovered from a man between 18 and 35 years old who received the YFV17D yellow fever vaccine. Sequencing was performed on CD8+ T cells sorted from PBMCs, taken roughly 45 days after the first yellow fever vaccination.

The CDR3 coding sequence is TGCAGTGCTAGAGATGGAAAAATACCGCGGCGGACCGGTGAAGCTTTCTTT. Its translation: CSARDGKIPRRTGEAFF. The V gene is TRBV20-1, the J gene TRBJ1-1; D is unresolved. Trimming stripped 0 bases from V and 7 bases from J, with 24 bases between. CDR1 is DFQATT, CDR2 SNEGSKA, per germline (reference sequence). This CDR3 region has 17 residues.